What follows are 21 T cell receptor beta chains derived from one specimen sequenced in a study of OX40 agonist ivuxolimab in advanced cancers. Assay used: immunoSEQ multiplex PCR; TCRdb lists only in-frame clones, some missing. The data show 30,000 to 35,000 clones, around 87% seen once. Source: CD4+ or CD8+ T cells sorted from blood, taken in a trial of the OX40 agonist ivuxolimab. The origin of the receptors is an adult with an advanced solid tumor such as melanoma, head and neck, liver or kidney cancer.

This chain connects TRBV19 to TRBJ1-2, with no clear D. CDR1 is LNHDA, CDR2 SQIVND, per germline (reference sequence). The CDR3 is 13 amino acids. Trimming took 3 bases from V and 2 from J, leaving 7 bases between them. CDR3 sequence (DNA): TGTGCCAGTAGTATCCCCGGGAACTATGGCTACACCTTC. Protein product: CASSIPGNYGYTF.

The gene calls are TRBV29-1 and TRBJ1-4; TRBD1 agrees at 9 bases. V was pared by 1 base and J by 8 bases, with 8 bases of the junction left unmatched. Looked up from germline, CDR1 is SQVTM and CDR2 is ANQGSEA. The CDR3 is made up of 15 amino acids. The CDR3: CSVEGGTGNREKLFF. The CDR3 DNA reads as TGCAGCGTTGAAGGTGGGACAGGGAATCGAGAAAAACTGTTTTTT.

The chain links TRBV5-1 to TRBJ2-1; 9 bases are shared with TRBD2. CDR3 length: 15 residues. The J segment lost 7 bases and the V segment lost 0 bases, leaving 5 bases of the junction unmatched. CDR1 and CDR2 (germline): SGHRS, YFSETQ. CDR3 in amino acids: CASSLAFSGRNEQFF. CDR3 sequence (DNA): TGCGCCAGCAGCTTGGCATTTAGCGGGAGAAATGAGCAGTTCTTC.

V gene TRBV4-1 combines with J gene TRBJ1-2, with D tentatively TRBD1 (5 bases). CDR1 is MGHRA and CDR2 is YSYEKL in the germline V gene. V was pared by 1 base and J by 3 bases, with 12 bases between. The CDR3 length is 15 residues. The CDR3 bases are TGCGCCAGCAGCCAAGGAAGCCAGGGACACTATGGCTACACCTTC. Its translation is CASSQGSQGHYGYTF.

V and J are TRBV19 and TRBJ2-1, with 10 bases fitting TRBD2. V lost 7 bases and J lost 6; bases outside the gene matches: 6. Germline CDR1 and CDR2: LNHDA and SQIVND (reference sequence). CDR3 length equals 14 residues. The CDR3 bases are TGTGCCAGTACCAAACTAGCGGGACTCAATGAGCAGTTCTTC. As protein: CASTKLAGLNEQFF. The full variable domain, in which reference TRBV19 and TRBJ2-1 provide the parts outside the CDR3, is DGGITQSPKYLFRKEGQNVTLSCEQNLNHDAMYWYRQDPGQGLRLIYYSQIVNDFQKGDIAEGYSVSREKKESFPLTVTSAQKNPTAFYLCASTKLAGLNEQFFGPGTRLTVL.

The rearrangement joins TRBV9 to TRBJ1-5; 7 nucleotides align to TRBD1. The J segment lost 5 bases and the V segment lost 4 bases, leaving 6 bases of the junction unmatched. CDR1 and CDR2 from the germline V gene are SGDLS and YYNGEE. CDR3 length: 14 amino acids. The CDR3, as DNA: TGTGCCAGCAGCCGGGGACAGTTAGATCAGCCCCAGCATTTT. It codes for CASSRGQLDQPQHF.

The chain couples TRBV6-5 to TRBJ2-1; a possible D gene is TRBD2 (5 bases). The V end lost 8 bases, the J end lost 4 bases, and 18 bases lay between the germline ends. Per germline, CDR1 MNHEY and CDR2 SVGAGI. This CDR3 spans 15 amino acids. The chain's CDR3 is CASQRAPTRYNEQFF. The CDR3 DNA follows: TGTGCCAGCCAGAGGGCGCCCACGCGTTACAATGAGCAGTTCTTC.

A few counts support this clone. DNA of the CDR3: TGTGCCAGCAGTCCCGGGACAAGTGAAGCTTTCTTT. This gives the protein CASSPGTSEAFF. The V and J genes are TRBV5-4 and TRBJ1-1; D is perhaps TRBD1 (6 bases). The CDR3 consists of 12 residues. The germline CDR1 and CDR2 sequences are SGHNT and YYREEE (reference sequence). Trimming took off 5 bases at V and 7 bases at J, with 12 bases between the two ends.

This clone was observed a few times. This chain connects TRBV5-1 to TRBJ2-2; a weak D match, TRBD2 (5 bases). Germline V gene lookup returns CDR1 SGHRS and CDR2 YFSETQ. This CDR3 is 14 amino acids long. The V end lost 4 bases, the J end lost 7 bases, and 14 bases lay between the germline ends. In DNA form, the CDR3 reads TGCGCCAGCAGCCCGGGAACTAAGGGCGGGGAGCTGTTTTTT. Protein sequence: CASSPGTKGGELFF.

The gene calls are TRBV7-6 and TRBJ2-7; tentatively, D is TRBD1 (5 bases). The germline V and J ends were trimmed by 0 bases and 2 bases, with 14 bases remaining between them. The germline V gene has CDR1 SGHVS and CDR2 FNYEAQ. This CDR3 spans 16 amino acids. CDR3 residues: CASSLAVGRMAYEQYF. The CDR3 coding sequence is TGTGCCAGCAGCTTAGCGGTGGGGCGTATGGCCTACGAGCAGTACTTC.

V is TRBV19 and J is TRBJ1-2; 7 bases map to TRBD1. This CDR3 is built from 17 residues. After removal of 8 bases from V and 8 bases from J, the junction contained 23 bases not matched to a gene. Germline V gene sequence: CDR1 LNHDA, CDR2 SQIVND (reference sequence). CDR3 sequence: CASGFVRGGQPISGYTF. CDR3 nucleotides: TGTGCCAGTGGCTTTGTACGTGGGGGACAGCCCATTTCAGGCTACACCTTC. Filled out from reference TRBV19 and TRBJ1-2, the complete variable domain reads DGGITQSPKYLFRKEGQNVTLSCEQNLNHDAMYWYRQDPGQGLRLIYYSQIVNDFQKGDIAEGYSVSREKKESFPLTVTSAQKNPTAFYLCASGFVRGGQPISGYTFGSGTRLTVV.

This clone was recorded once. V is TRBV5-4 and J is TRBJ1-1; 7 positions match TRBD1. This CDR3 has 14 residues. V shed 4 bases, J shed 2 bases, and the junction held 5 bases outside the gene matches. CDR1 is SGHNT and CDR2 is YYREEE in the germline V gene (reference sequence). CDR3 coding DNA: TGTGCCAGCAGCCCGGGACAGCCTAACACTGAAGCTTTCTTT. It encodes CASSPGQPNTEAFF.

The chain uses TRBV6-1 and TRBJ1-3; 8 bases line up with TRBD1. The CDR3 covers 15 residues. Germline V lookup: CDR1 MNHNS, CDR2 SASEGT. Trimming cost V 3 bases and J 4 bases; bases outside gene matches: 5. CDR3 amino acids: CASSETSGGGNTIYF. The CDR3 DNA reads as TGTGCCAGCAGTGAGACCTCAGGGGGCGGAAACACCATATATTTT.

The chain uses TRBV10-2 and TRBJ1-2; D unresolved. In germline, CDR1 is WSHSY, CDR2 SAAADI. The V and J ends lost 2 bases and 4 bases respectively, with 14 bases between them. The CDR3 totals 15 residues. CDR3 sequence (DNA): TGCGCCAGCAGTGAGAGGCGGGTTATAGGCTATGGCTACACCTTC. Translating gives CASSERRVIGYGYTF.

The chain recombines TRBV11-3 with TRBJ2-3; no definite D call. Germline CDR1 SGHNT, CDR2 YENEEA. Trimming took 1 base from V and 1 from J, leaving 6 bases between them. CDR3 length equals 14 residues. The CDR3 DNA sequence: TGTGCCAGCAGCTTAGGGGCAGGCACAGATACGCAGTATTTT. Amino acid sequence: CASSLGAGTDTQYF.

The rearrangement uses TRBV7-6 and TRBJ2-5, with 10 nucleotides matching TRBD2. The germline CDR1 and CDR2 sequences are SGHVS and FNYEAQ. The trim removed 5 bases at V and 4 bases at J, leaving 13 bases unmatched. The CDR3 totals 17 residues. CDR3 in amino acids: CASSRMGLAGVGETQYF. CDR3 coding DNA: TGTGCCAGCAGCCGTATGGGGCTAGCGGGAGTAGGAGAGACCCAGTACTTC.

The V and J genes are TRBV4-2 and TRBJ1-6; D call uncertain. The length of the CDR3 is 15 residues. Trimming cost V 0 bases and J 8 bases, with 11 bases left between them. Germline V gives CDR1 LGHNA, CDR2 YNFKEQ. Written as DNA, the CDR3 is TGTGCCAGCAGCCAAGACTACGGCGGTTATTCACCCCTCCACTTT. Translation: CASSQDYGGYSPLHF.

In its sample, this clone was seen a few times. V is TRBV27 and J is TRBJ2-2; 10 positions match TRBD1. CDR1 MNHEY and CDR2 SMNVEV come from the germline V gene (reference sequence). This CDR3 comprises 14 residues. J gave up 6 bases and V 3 bases, and 1 base lay outside the gene matches. CDR3 region: CASSFGQGAGELFF. DNA for the CDR3: TGTGCCAGCAGTTTCGGACAGGGGGCCGGGGAGCTGTTTTTT.

The chain is built from TRBV5-1 and TRBJ1-2; maybe TRBD1 (5 bases). The CDR3 totals 15 residues. Germline V gene data show CDR1 as SGHRS and CDR2 as YFSETQ. V lost 0 bases and J 4 bases, leaving 13 bases between the germline ends. As DNA, the CDR3 is TGCGCCAGCAGCTTGGACTCTGGGGCTAGCTATGGCTACACCTTC. Protein: CASSLDSGASYGYTF. Full variable domain (remainder filled in from reference TRBV5-1 and TRBJ1-2): KAGVTQTPRYLIKTRGQQVTLSCSPISGHRSVSWYQQTPGQGLQFLFEYFSETQRNKGNFPGRFSGRQFSNSRSEMNVSTLELGDSALYLCASSLDSGASYGYTFGSGTRLTVV.

This chain uses TRBV5-1 with TRBJ2-3, with 7 bases matching TRBD1. Germline V gene sequence: CDR1 SGHRS, CDR2 YFSETQ. The CDR3 covers 16 residues. The V segment lost 4 bases and the J segment 3 bases; nucleotides outside the gene matches: 11. CDR3 bases: TGCGCCAGCAGCGTACCAGGGACAGTACTTACAGATACGCAGTATTTT. This gives the protein CASSVPGTVLTDTQYF.

The chain recombines TRBV6-4 with TRBJ2-2; possibly TRBD1 for D (6 bases). Deletions cut 4 bases from V and 2 bases from J, with 11 bases between. CDR3 size: 15 residues. Germline V lookup: CDR1 MRHNA, CDR2 SNTAGT. CDR3 sequence: CASSVAGDNTGELFF. The CDR3 bases are TGTGCCAGCAGTGTGGCAGGGGATAACACCGGGGAGCTGTTTTTT.